The 29 T cell receptor beta chains given below trace back to one sample, sequenced in a study of vaccination effects on CD4 cells after COVID-19. Sequenced by immunoSEQ multiplex PCR; TCRdb stores in-frame clones only, minus some. The sample consists of about 66,000 clones, around three quarters of them appearing once. These receptors have no known antigen. Before sequencing took place, the ViraFEST assay used viral peptide pools to expand antigen-specific CD4+ T cells. Upon completion of more than 9 days in culture, CD4+ T cells were isolated. All participants had two doses of either the BNT162b2 or mRNA-1273 vaccine. This sample comprised CD4+ T cells from PBMCs cultured with HCoV-OC43 spike peptides, obtained after COVID-19 vaccination. Subset: HCoV-OC43 spike overlapping peptide pool stimulation. These receptor sequences come from a human donor who received a COVID-19 vaccine.

V gene TRBV30 combines with J gene TRBJ1-6; weak D call: TRBD1 (6 bases). Germline loops: CDR1 GTSNPN, CDR2 SVGIG (reference sequence). The CDR3 contains 13 residues. The V and J ends lost 3 bases and 8 bases respectively, with 11 bases between them. The CDR3 spells CAWSVQGDSPLHF. CDR3 sequence (DNA): TGTGCCTGGAGCGTACAGGGAGATTCACCCCTCCACTTT.

V and J are TRBV19 and TRBJ2-5, with unresolved D. CDR1 and CDR2 (germline): LNHDA, SQIVND (reference sequence). V lost 2 bases and J lost 2, with 30 bases in between. The CDR3 has 21 amino acids. The CDR3 here is CASSIRRPIARWGARQETQYF. In DNA, the CDR3 is TGTGCCAGTAGTATACGACGCCCTATAGCTCGTTGGGGTGCTAGGCAAGAGACCCAGTACTTC.

This clone was picked up one time. The chain uses TRBV5-6 and TRBJ2-3, with D maybe TRBD2 (5 bases). The CDR3 consists of 17 residues. In germline, CDR1 is SGHDT, CDR2 YYEEEE. Trimming took off 3 bases at V and 2 bases at J, with 19 bases between the two ends. The CDR3 sequence: CASSSVARRIYTDTQYF. The CDR3 region has the DNA TGTGCCAGCAGCTCGGTCGCGCGGAGGATTTACACAGATACGCAGTATTTT.

This clone occurred a few times. The chain recombines TRBV2 with TRBJ1-4; no firm D call. Germline CDR1 SNHLY, CDR2 FYNNEI. The CDR3 contains 13 residues. Trimming removed 5 bases from V and 7 bases from J, with 11 bases in between. The CDR3 reads CASSPTGGEKLFF. DNA for the CDR3: TGTGCCAGCAGTCCTACGGGTGGTGAAAAACTGTTTTTT.

The V call is TRBV18, the J call TRBJ2-2; the D is unclear. V was cut by 2 bases and J by 0 bases, with 10 bases left in between. The CDR3 has 16 amino acids. Germline CDR1 is KGHSH and CDR2 is LQKENI. In DNA, the CDR3 is TGTGCCAGCTCACCAAGGTCCTCGGCGAACACCGGGGAGCTGTTTTTT. This codes for CASSPRSSANTGELFF.

J is TRBJ2-3 and V is TRBV12-5; either TRBD1 or TRBD2 may fit D (8 bases each). The CDR3 has 19 residues. Per the germline V gene, CDR1 is LGHNT and CDR2 is FRNRAP. Trimming left V 6 bases short and J 2 bases short, with 27 bases between. The DNA for the CDR3 is TGTGCTAGTGGCCTGACAGGGGTTCTACGGGGGGGCTCCACAGATACGCAGTATTTT. Protein product: CASGLTGVLRGGSTDTQYF.

The gene calls are TRBV9 and TRBJ2-1; D not resolved. V was clipped by 4 bases and J by 2 bases, with 16 bases between them. The CDR3 runs to 16 residues. CDR1 is SGDLS and CDR2 is YYNGEE in the germline V gene. CDR3: CASSPHGSLAYNEQFF. The CDR3 DNA is TGTGCCAGCAGCCCCCATGGCAGCCTAGCCTACAATGAGCAGTTCTTC.

The chain is built from TRBV5-1 and TRBJ1-1; TRBD1 matches 8 bases. V shed 4 bases and J 0 bases; nucleotides not matched to a gene: 5. Germline values: CDR1 SGHRS, CDR2 YFSETQ. The CDR3 contains 15 residues. CDR3 amino acids: CASSRTTGVNTEAFF. CDR3 bases: TGCGCCAGCAGCAGAACGACAGGGGTGAACACTGAAGCTTTCTTT.

The V gene is TRBV27, the J gene TRBJ2-1; 7 bases map to TRBD1. Trimming at V came to 1 base and at J to 5 bases, leaving 2 bases not matched to a gene. In germline, CDR1 is MNHEY, CDR2 SMNVEV (reference sequence). The CDR3 runs to 14 residues. CDR3 residues: CASSLYRGDNEQFF. DNA for the CDR3: TGTGCCAGCAGTTTATACAGGGGAGACAATGAGCAGTTCTTC.

The chain recombines TRBV5-1 with TRBJ2-3; 12 positions agree with TRBD1. The CDR3 contains 15 residues. V gave up 4 bases and J gave up 6 bases; unmatched junction bases: 6. Germline lookup yields CDR1 SGHRS and CDR2 YFSETQ. The CDR3 nucleotides are TGCGCCAGCAGCACGGGACAGGGGGCGATGGATACGCAGTATTTT. As protein: CASSTGQGAMDTQYF.

J is TRBJ1-1 and V is TRBV5-1; the D is unclear. The CDR3 totals 15 residues. Germline values: CDR1 SGHRS, CDR2 YFSETQ. The V and J ends lost 4 bases and 2 bases respectively, with 15 bases between them. DNA of the CDR3: TGCGCCAGCAGCAGCGTCGGGCAGCCTAACACTGAAGCTTTCTTT. Protein: CASSSVGQPNTEAFF.

This chain connects TRBV24-1 to TRBJ2-5, with a possible D match to TRBD2 (6 bases). CDR3 length: 14 residues. Germline CDR1 KGHDR, CDR2 SFDVKD. V was trimmed by 6 bases and J by 5 bases, leaving 15 bases between them. CDR3 nucleotides: TGTGCCACCAGTCCCACCGGGGGTCGGGAGACCCAGTACTTC. Amino acid sequence: CATSPTGGRETQYF.

V usage is TRBV19 and J usage is TRBJ1-2; 7 bases agree with TRBD1. V lost 10 bases, J lost 4 bases, and 15 bases stayed unmatched. Germline V gene data show CDR1 as LNHDA and CDR2 as SQIVND (reference sequence). CDR3 length: 15 amino acids. The CDR3, as DNA: TGTGCCACCTGGACAGGTGCAGTCGGTGGCTATGGCTACACCTTC. Protein: CATWTGAVGGYGYTF.

The chain is built from TRBV7-2 and TRBJ1-2; possibly TRBD1 for D (5 bases). The CDR3 is 14 residues long. V shed 0 bases and J shed 2 bases, with 7 bases lying between them. Germline-derived CDR1 and CDR2 are SGHTA and FQGNSA. The CDR3 reads CASSLATANYGYTF. In DNA, the CDR3 is TGTGCCAGCAGCTTAGCGACAGCGAACTATGGCTACACCTTC.

This sequence joins TRBV4-1 and TRBJ1-4; D possibly corresponds to TRBD1 (5 bases). V gave up 6 bases and J gave up 5 bases, with 13 bases separating them. There are 14 residues in the CDR3. CDR1 MGHRA and CDR2 YSYEKL come from the germline V gene. CDR3 residues: CASRPGEANEKLFF. CDR3 sequence (DNA): TGCGCCAGCAGACCGGGGGAGGCAAATGAAAAACTGTTTTTT.

The chain carries TRBV7-3 and TRBJ2-1; 16 bases match TRBD2. The CDR3 runs 17 residues. The trim removed 4 bases at V and 1 base at J, leaving 1 base unmatched. Germline CDR1 is SGHTA and CDR2 is FQGTGA. CDR3 loop: CASSSGLAGGSYNEQFF. DNA of the CDR3: TGTGCCAGCAGCTCGGGACTAGCGGGGGGGTCCTACAATGAGCAGTTCTTC.

This clone has just one count. J is TRBJ2-5 and V is TRBV5-1; 12 bases map to TRBD1. In germline, CDR1 is SGHRS, CDR2 YFSETQ. The J segment lost 4 bases and the V segment lost 3 bases, leaving 4 bases of the junction unmatched. The CDR3 extends over 15 amino acids. CDR3 loop: CASSSRDRGRETQYF. The CDR3 DNA is TGCGCCAGCAGCTCGCGGGACAGGGGGCGAGAGACCCAGTACTTC.

This chain links TRBV6-5 with TRBJ1-2; weak D call: TRBD1 (5 bases). Looked up from germline, CDR1 is MNHEY and CDR2 is SVGAGI. The CDR3 loop spans 15 amino acids. V was shortened by 2 bases and J by 8 bases, with 18 bases between the two germline ends. The CDR3 nucleotides read TGTGCCAGCAGTTACGCAAGGGGCCTAGGTTCAGGCTACACCTTC. It yields the protein CASSYARGLGSGYTF.

The chain recombines TRBV18 with TRBJ1-5; the D is unclear. The V and J ends lost 3 bases and 2 bases respectively, with 14 bases between them. The CDR3 consists of 16 residues. Germline-derived CDR1 and CDR2 are KGHSH and LQKENI. The CDR3 DNA follows: TGTGCCAGCTCACCCTTCCCGGTAGTCGGCAATCAGCCCCAGCATTTT. The encoded protein is CASSPFPVVGNQPQHF.

The V and J genes are TRBV2 and TRBJ1-2; possible D gene TRBD1, 6 bases. V was clipped by 11 bases and J by 5 bases, with 21 bases between them. Germline CDR1 SNHLY, CDR2 FYNNEI. The CDR3 loop spans 14 amino acids. CDR3 sequence: CAGHTGLGNYGYTF. The CDR3 nucleotides are TGTGCCGGACACACAGGGCTGGGGAATTATGGCTACACCTTC.

The chain is built from TRBV10-1 and TRBJ2-1; D is possibly TRBD1 or TRBD2 (5 bases each). The CDR3 spans 14 residues. V lost 3 bases and J 6 bases, leaving 12 bases between the germline ends. Germline loops: CDR1 WNHNN, CDR2 SYGVQD (reference sequence). The CDR3 here is CASSESGSGNEQFF. The DNA for the CDR3 is TGCGCCAGCAGTGAATCAGGGAGCGGCAATGAGCAGTTCTTC.

The CDR3 spells CASSLDRGGEKLFF. The CDR3 nucleotides read TGTGCCAGCAGTTTGGACAGGGGAGGGGAAAAACTGTTTTTT. The chain employs TRBV6-5 and TRBJ1-4; 9 nucleotides line up with TRBD1. The germline gives CDR1 MNHEY, CDR2 SVGAGI. V shed 4 bases and J 8 bases; nucleotides not matched to a gene: 5. This CDR3 has 14 amino acids.

V usage is TRBV29-1 and J usage is TRBJ1-1; 7 nucleotides match TRBD1. The CDR3 runs 14 residues. Trimming at V came to 6 bases and at J to 4 bases, leaving 11 bases not matched to a gene. The germline V gene encodes CDR1 SQVTM and CDR2 ANQGSEA. The CDR3 protein is CSVRTTGLVTEAFF. Written as DNA, the CDR3 is TGCAGCGTGCGGACGACAGGGCTCGTCACTGAAGCTTTCTTT.

The rearrangement links TRBV10-3 to TRBJ1-2; 9 bases fit TRBD1. The CDR3 extends over 15 amino acids. Germline V gene data show CDR1 as ENHRY and CDR2 as SYGVKD. Unmatched junction bases numbered 5, after V lost 2 bases and J lost 4 bases. CDR3 residues: CAISETGTGLYGYTF. The CDR3 DNA sequence: TGTGCCATCAGTGAGACCGGGACAGGGCTCTATGGCTACACCTTC.

The chain uses TRBV4-3 and TRBJ2-1, with 9 bases lining up with TRBD1. J lost 7 bases, V lost 4 bases, and 8 bases had no gene match. The CDR3 runs to 15 residues. Germline V gene data show CDR1 as LGHNA and CDR2 as YSLEER. The CDR3 reads CASSRNSGTGNEQFF. CDR3 DNA sequence: TGCGCCAGCAGCCGAAACTCCGGGACAGGGAATGAGCAGTTCTTC.

V usage is TRBV19 and J usage is TRBJ2-6; D possibly corresponds to TRBD1 (5 bases). Trimming shortened V by 10 bases and J by 0 bases, and 22 bases separated the two germline ends. The germline V gene has CDR1 LNHDA and CDR2 SQIVND (reference sequence). The CDR3 is 18 amino acids. Written as DNA, the CDR3 is TGTGCCACCGCCCGACAGTCCCGGGTAAGCTCTGGGGCCAACGTCCTGACTTTC. It is translated as CATARQSRVSSGANVLTF.

The rearrangement uses TRBV11-2 and TRBJ2-5; 15 nucleotides align to TRBD2. With V trimmed by 6 bases and J by 4 bases, 3 bases remained unmatched. The V gene's germline CDR1 is SGHAT and CDR2 FQNNGV. CDR3 length equals 15 residues. CDR3 loop: CASSKGLAGGETQYF. As DNA, the CDR3 is TGTGCCAGCAGTAAGGGACTAGCGGGGGGAGAGACCCAGTACTTC. Complete variable domain (other parts from reference TRBV11-2 and TRBJ2-5): EAGVAQSPRYKIIEKRQSVAFWCNPISGHATLYWYQQILGQGPKLLIQFQNNGVVDDSQLPKDRFSAERLKGVDSTLKIQPAKLEDSAVYLCASSKGLAGGETQYFGPGTRLLVL.

The chain joins TRBV2 to TRBJ2-4, with a weak D call TRBD1 (5 bases). V was clipped by 8 bases and J by 1 base, with 18 bases between them. Germline lookup yields CDR1 SNHLY and CDR2 FYNNEI. CDR3 size: 16 residues. CDR3 loop: CASWTDRNYAKNIQYF. Here the CDR3 DNA reads TGTGCCAGCTGGACCGACAGAAATTACGCCAAAAACATTCAGTACTTC.

The V gene is TRBV6-6, the J gene TRBJ2-4; D call uncertain. Germline-derived CDR1 and CDR2 are MNHNY and SVGAGI (reference sequence). The ends were cut back, 8 bases at V and 5 bases at J, with 16 bases in the middle. This CDR3 spans 14 amino acids. CDR3 bases: TGTGCCAGCTCTGGCAGCCTTACACAAAACATTCAGTACTTC. This sequence encodes CASSGSLTQNIQYF.